This TCR beta chain originates from a study of blood T cell repertoires in COVID-19. Study-wide context: The United States, Italy and Spain supplied acute and convalescent COVID-19 samples. From T cells, B-cell-depleted T cells, or PBMCs came the material, which was cDNA or gDNA.

Between the trimmed V and J ends, which lost 2 bases and 4 bases, there was a span of 8 bases. This CDR3 has 13 amino acids. Patients of the Seattle cohort, enrolled during active infection, were followed longitudinally. Authors' analysis steps: Estimation of nucleated cell counts was performed using reference gene primer amplification. Method: immunoSEQ multiplex PCR; TCRdb's copy keeps in-frame clones and lacks some. The DNA gave D and trimming, while V, J and clone size come from that table. Altogether hundreds of thousands of clones are present, approximately 89% being singletons, with the ten largest covering about 2.5%.

Sequences were obtained from peripheral blood. The origin of this receptor is an older woman with COVID-19, enrolled during active disease. J is TRBJ1-1 and V is TRBV12-3 or TRBV12-4; D perhaps matches TRBD1 (5 bases). CDR3 amino acids: CASSLNGGTEAFF. The CDR3 region has the DNA TGTGCCAGCAGTTTAAACGGGGGCACTGAAGCTTTCTTT.